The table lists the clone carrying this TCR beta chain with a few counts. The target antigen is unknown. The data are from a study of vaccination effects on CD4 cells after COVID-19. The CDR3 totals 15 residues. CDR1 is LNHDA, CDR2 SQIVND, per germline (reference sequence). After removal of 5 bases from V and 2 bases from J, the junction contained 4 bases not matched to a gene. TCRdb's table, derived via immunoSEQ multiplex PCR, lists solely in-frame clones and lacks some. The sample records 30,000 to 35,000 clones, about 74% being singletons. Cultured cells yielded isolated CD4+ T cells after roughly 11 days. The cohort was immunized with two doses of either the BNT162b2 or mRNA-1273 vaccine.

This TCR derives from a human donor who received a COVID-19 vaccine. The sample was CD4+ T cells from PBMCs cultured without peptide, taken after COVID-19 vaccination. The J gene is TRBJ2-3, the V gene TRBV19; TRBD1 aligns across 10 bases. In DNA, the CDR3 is TGTGCCAGTAGTGGGGGACAGGGGTCCACAGATACGCAGTATTTT. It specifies CASSGGQGSTDTQYF. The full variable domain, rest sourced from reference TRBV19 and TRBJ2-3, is DGGITQSPKYLFRKEGQNVTLSCEQNLNHDAMYWYRQDPGQGLRLIYYSQIVNDFQKGDIAEGYSVSREKKESFPLTVTSAQKNPTAFYLCASSGGQGSTDTQYFGPGTRLTVL.